The 32 T cell receptor beta chains reported below all come from one sample, sequenced in a study of cytomegalovirus exposure and HLA in healthy donors. The study ran its PCR with 60 Vbeta and 13 Jbeta primers. Only in-frame clones appear in the TCRdb table, and some are missing; sequencing was by immunoSEQ multiplex PCR. The top ten clones hold about 3% of a sample with around 53,000 clones, almost 85% of them seen once. Sequenced input: PBMCs. These receptors were obtained from a man aged 45-60 years in good health and CMV-seronegative.

This clone was detected once. The chain couples TRBV29-1 to TRBJ1-1; 7 bases agree with TRBD1. Germline loops: CDR1 SQVTM, CDR2 ANQGSEA. CDR3 length: 14 residues. The V and J ends lost 3 bases and 5 bases, in that order; junction bases with no gene match: 9. The CDR3 reads CSVEGGRGRTEAFF. CDR3 nucleotides: TGCAGCGTTGAGGGGGGCAGGGGGAGGACTGAAGCTTTCTTT.

The chain recombines TRBV11-3 with TRBJ2-7; maybe TRBD2 (6 bases). V lost 5 bases, J lost 6 bases, and 17 bases lay in between. CDR1 and CDR2 from the germline V gene are SGHNT and YENEEA. The CDR3 is made up of 14 amino acids. The CDR3 loop is CASSPTGGSLEQYF. The CDR3 nucleotides read TGTGCCAGCAGCCCCACCGGGGGTTCCCTCGAGCAGTACTTC.

The chain joins TRBV5-6 to TRBJ1-6, with 8 bases lining up with TRBD1. Germline V CDR1 and CDR2: SGHDT, YYEEEE. V trimming: 3 bases; J trimming: 6 bases; junction bases outside the gene matches: 2. The CDR3 contains 14 residues. The DNA of the CDR3 is TGTGCCAGCAGCTGGACAGGGTTTAATTCACCCCTCCACTTT. It codes for CASSWTGFNSPLHF.

The V gene is TRBV2, the J gene TRBJ1-4, with TRBD1 matching over 7 bases. This CDR3 has 13 residues. J lost 0 bases, V lost 9 bases, and 1 base had no gene match. Per germline, CDR1 SNHLY and CDR2 FYNNEI. The CDR3 DNA sequence: TGTGCCAGTCAGGGGGCAACTAATGAAAAACTGTTTTTT. This sequence encodes CASQGATNEKLFF.

V is TRBV15 and J is TRBJ2-1; perhaps TRBD2 as D (5 bases). This CDR3 has 12 amino acids. V was cut by 1 base and J by 9 bases, with 7 bases left in between. From germline, CDR1 is LNHNV and CDR2 YYDKDF (reference sequence). The CDR3 sequence is CATSRVGSEQFF. CDR3 sequence (DNA): TGTGCCACCAGCAGAGTGGGGAGTGAGCAGTTCTTC.

The genes are TRBV7-9 and TRBJ2-5; 7 bases are shared with TRBD1. This CDR3 spans 17 amino acids. V gave up 5 bases and J gave up 1 base; unmatched junction bases: 13. Germline CDR1 SEHNR, CDR2 FQNEAQ (reference sequence). CDR3: CASSPRRQGPSQETQYF. The DNA for the CDR3 is TGTGCCAGCAGCCCCCGCCGACAGGGACCCTCCCAAGAGACCCAGTACTTC.

The chain recombines TRBV2 with TRBJ2-3, with 9 bases fitting TRBD2. The CDR3 totals 16 residues. In germline, CDR1 is SNHLY, CDR2 FYNNEI. The trim removed 4 bases at V and 2 bases at J, leaving 7 bases unmatched. Written as DNA, the CDR3 is TGTGCCAGCAGTGCGAGCGGGGGGTCATACACAGATACGCAGTATTTT. It encodes CASSASGGSYTDTQYF. Complete variable domain (other parts from reference TRBV2 and TRBJ2-3): EPEVTQTPSHQVTQMGQEVILRCVPISNHLYFYWYRQILGQKVEFLVSFYNNEISEKSEIFDDQFSVERPDGSNFTLKIRSTKLEDSAMYFCASSASGGSYTDTQYFGPGTRLTVL.

The CDR3 DNA is TGTGCCATCAGTGAGTCCGGACAGGGGGGTGGCTACACCTTC. This translates into CAISESGQGGGYTF. The chain combines TRBV10-3 with TRBJ1-2; 10 bases are shared with TRBD1. CDR1 is ENHRY and CDR2 is SYGVKD in the germline V gene. The CDR3 runs 14 residues. V trimming: 0 bases; J trimming: 7 bases; junction bases outside the gene matches: 2.

The V call is TRBV9, the J call TRBJ2-5, with D hard to call. Trimming pared 3 bases from V and 2 bases from J, leaving 5 bases between. The length of the CDR3 is 12 residues. Germline V gene data show CDR1 as SGDLS and CDR2 as YYNGEE. The CDR3 region has the DNA TGTGCCAGCAGCGATATACAAGAGACCCAGTACTTC. As protein: CASSDIQETQYF. The full variable domain, in which reference TRBV9 and TRBJ2-5 provide the parts outside the CDR3, is DSGVTQTPKHLITATGQRVTLRCSPRSGDLSVYWYQQSLDQGLQFLIQYYNGEERAKGNILERFSAQQFPDLHSELNLSSLELGDSALYFCASSDIQETQYFGPGTRLLVL.

The V and J genes are TRBV5-8 and TRBJ1-6; D gene ambiguous. CDR1 and CDR2 (germline): SGHTS, YDEGEE. The V end lost 4 bases, the J end lost 0 bases, and 11 bases lay between the germline ends. This CDR3 spans 16 amino acids. CDR3 in amino acids: CASSTKKSSYNSPLHF. The DNA for the CDR3 is TGTGCCAGCAGCACGAAGAAGAGCTCCTATAATTCACCCCTCCACTTT.

This rearrangement joins TRBV25-1 to TRBJ2-5; 9 bases align to TRBD1. The last part of the DNA fits TRBJ2-7 better; the J call may be wrong. The length of the CDR3 is 13 residues. Germline CDR1 reads MGHDK; CDR2 reads SYGVNS. CDR3 DNA: TGTGCCAGCAGAGGGACAGGGACCTACGAGCAGTACTTC. It is translated as CASRGTGTYEQYF.

Only a few counts were recorded for this clone. The chain joins TRBV7-2 to TRBJ1-2, with D possibly being TRBD1 (6 bases). CDR1 and CDR2 (germline): SGHTA, FQGNSA. Trimming left V 5 bases short and J 8 bases short, with 21 bases between. CDR3 length equals 15 residues. CDR3 loop: CASSGGILTQDGYTF. The CDR3 coding sequence is TGTGCCAGCAGCGGGGGCATACTAACACAGGACGGCTACACCTTC.

The genes are TRBV5-1 and TRBJ2-5, with TRBD2 matching 9 bases. V lost 0 bases to trimming and J lost 5 bases; unmatched junction nucleotides: 8. CDR3 length: 16 residues. Germline values: CDR1 SGHRS, CDR2 YFSETQ. Here the CDR3 reads CASSLGSSGVWETQYF. The CDR3 DNA sequence: TGCGCCAGCAGCTTGGGGTCTAGCGGGGTTTGGGAGACCCAGTACTTC.

Here the CDR3 reads CASTPPGGVSYEQYF. CDR3 bases: TGTGCCAGCACCCCCCCGGGGGGGGTCTCCTACGAGCAGTACTTC. The chain has TRBV2 and TRBJ2-7; 8 nucleotides agree with TRBD2. With 7 bases clipped from V and 0 bases from J, the junction kept 8 bases outside the gene matches. Germline lookup yields CDR1 SNHLY and CDR2 FYNNEI. CDR3 size: 15 residues.

This clone was counted a single time. The gene calls are TRBV6-5 and TRBJ2-7, with 10 bases fitting TRBD1. CDR3 length: 13 amino acids. V trimming: 8 bases; J trimming: 1 base; junction bases outside the gene matches: 2. CDR1 is MNHEY and CDR2 is SVGAGI in the germline V gene. This chain's CDR3 is CASRTGGSYEQYF. CDR3 nucleotide sequence: TGTGCCAGCCGGACAGGGGGTTCCTACGAGCAGTACTTC.

This clone is a singleton in its sample. The J gene is TRBJ1-6, the V gene TRBV11-2; D ambiguous. From germline, CDR1 is SGHAT and CDR2 FQNNGV. V lost 1 base to trimming and J lost 10 bases, with 14 bases between them. This CDR3 has 15 residues. The CDR3 coding sequence is TGTGCCAGCAGCTTAGGAGGGTATTGGGTCTCACCCCTCCACTTT. Translation: CASSLGGYWVSPLHF. Filled out from reference TRBV11-2 and TRBJ1-6, the complete variable domain reads EAGVAQSPRYKIIEKRQSVAFWCNPISGHATLYWYQQILGQGPKLLIQFQNNGVVDDSQLPKDRFSAERLKGVDSTLKIQPAKLEDSAVYLCASSLGGYWVSPLHFGNGTRLTVT.

The chain is built from TRBV19 and TRBJ2-3, with 9 positions matching TRBD1. CDR1 is LNHDA, CDR2 SQIVND, per germline (reference sequence). This CDR3 has 13 amino acids. Losses at the gene ends were 9 bases for V and 12 bases for J; bases not matched to a gene: 13. The CDR3 reads CASSRDRAPRQYF. CDR3 nucleotide sequence: TGTGCCAGCAGCCGGGACAGGGCACCAAGACAGTATTTT.

The chain employs TRBV7-2 and TRBJ2-5, with D unclear. Germline V CDR1 and CDR2: SGHTA, FQGNSA. The V and J ends lost 5 bases and 8 bases respectively, with 9 bases between them. This CDR3 has 11 amino acids. The CDR3 DNA reads as TGTGCCAGCAGCCCCCTAGGTACCCAGTACTTC. Translated, it gives CASSPLGTQYF.

The chain is built from TRBV4-3 and TRBJ1-2; 8 bases fit TRBD1. The CDR3 extends over 14 amino acids. Per germline, CDR1 LGHNA and CDR2 YSLEER. V was clipped by 0 bases and J by 6 bases; unmatched bases: 3. The CDR3 loop reads CASSQDRGLDGYTF. CDR3 in DNA: TGCGCCAGCAGCCAAGACAGGGGGCTAGATGGCTACACCTTC.

The rearrangement uses TRBV5-1 and TRBJ1-2, with 9 bases lining up with TRBD1. With V trimmed by 5 bases and J by 7 bases, 9 bases remained unmatched. The length of the CDR3 is 14 residues. The V gene's germline CDR1 is SGHRS and CDR2 YFSETQ. The CDR3 region is CASRESGTGLGYTF. For the CDR3, the DNA is TGCGCCAGCAGAGAGTCTGGGACAGGGCTTGGCTACACCTTC. Full variable domain (outside the CDR3, taken from reference TRBV5-1 and TRBJ1-2): KAGVTQTPRYLIKTRGQQVTLSCSPISGHRSVSWYQQTPGQGLQFLFEYFSETQRNKGNFPGRFSGRQFSNSRSEMNVSTLELGDSALYLCASRESGTGLGYTFGSGTRLTVV.

This sequence joins TRBV4-1 and TRBJ1-5; D unclear. V lost 3 bases and J 4 bases, leaving 7 bases between the germline ends. Germline CDR1 MGHRA, CDR2 YSYEKL. This CDR3 region has 13 residues. CDR3: CASSQELNQPQHF. Here the CDR3 DNA reads TGCGCCAGCAGCCAGGAGCTAAATCAGCCCCAGCATTTT.

This clone has a single count. The rearrangement links TRBV6-6 to TRBJ2-7, with D hard to call. In germline, CDR1 is MNHNY, CDR2 SVGAGI (reference sequence). The CDR3 has 12 residues. Trimming removed 6 bases at V and 4 bases at J, with 10 bases between. CDR3 nucleotides: TGTGCCAGCAGCTCTACAGAGTACGAGCAGTACTTC. Translation gives CASSSTEYEQYF.

The chain is built from TRBV5-1 and TRBJ2-2; no definite D call. V was pared by 0 bases and J by 5 bases, with 5 bases between. The length of the CDR3 is 13 residues. CDR1 is SGHRS, CDR2 YFSETQ, per germline. The CDR3 DNA reads as TGCGCCAGCAGCTTGGCCCTGACCGGGGAGCTGTTTTTT. Protein sequence: CASSLALTGELFF.

V and J are TRBV19 and TRBJ2-7; 9 bases match TRBD1. The junction had 4 bases not matched to a gene; V was cut back by 3 bases and J by 4 bases. The CDR3 has 14 amino acids. Germline CDR1 is LNHDA and CDR2 is SQIVND (reference sequence). As DNA, the CDR3 is TGTGCCAGTAGTATCGGGGACAGGGTATACGAGCAGTACTTC. Protein: CASSIGDRVYEQYF.

The chain uses TRBV6-1 and TRBJ1-5; D remains unclear. CDR3 length: 13 residues. CDR1 and CDR2 from the germline V gene are MNHNS and SASEGT. The ends were cut back, 0 bases at V and 5 bases at J, with 5 bases in the middle. This chain's CDR3 is CASSEAPHQPQHF. The CDR3 DNA reads TGTGCCAGCAGTGAAGCCCCTCATCAGCCCCAGCATTTT.

This chain links TRBV19 with TRBJ2-3; 8 bases agree with TRBD2. CDR3 size: 15 residues. The J segment lost 2 bases and the V segment lost 3 bases, leaving 4 bases of the junction unmatched. The germline CDR1 and CDR2 sequences are LNHDA and SQIVND (reference sequence). The CDR3 region has the DNA TGTGCCAGTAGTATGGCCGGGGGGGTCACAGATACGCAGTATTTT. Amino acids: CASSMAGGVTDTQYF.

The V gene is TRBV6-6, the J gene TRBJ2-7; possible D gene TRBD2, 5 bases. There are 12 residues in the CDR3. V shed 6 bases and J shed 3 bases, with 9 bases lying between them. Germline loops: CDR1 MNHNY, CDR2 SVGAGI (reference sequence). Written as DNA, the CDR3 is TGTGCCAGCAGCCCCGAGGGCTACGAGCAGTACTTC. Its protein is CASSPEGYEQYF.

This chain's CDR3 is CASSSTRTGYNEQFF. Here the CDR3 DNA reads TGTGCCAGCAGCTCCACCAGGACAGGCTACAATGAGCAGTTCTTC. The chain carries TRBV5-8 and TRBJ2-1; TRBD1 agrees at 7 bases. This CDR3 spans 15 amino acids. V shed 3 bases and J 3 bases; nucleotides not matched to a gene: 6. CDR1 SGHTS and CDR2 YDEGEE come from the germline V gene.

This chain links TRBV14 with TRBJ2-5; tentatively, D is TRBD2 (6 bases). This CDR3 spans 14 amino acids. V dropped 1 base and J dropped 5 bases, with 11 bases sitting between them. Germline V gives CDR1 SGHDN, CDR2 FVKESK. CDR3 loop: CASSQGGLKETQYF. The DNA for the CDR3 is TGTGCCAGCAGCCAAGGGGGACTCAAGGAGACCCAGTACTTC.

The V gene is TRBV4-1, the J gene TRBJ2-6; TRBD1 is a possible D gene (6 bases). Germline assignment: CDR1 MGHRA and CDR2 YSYEKL. V lost 2 bases and J lost 0, with 14 bases in between. The CDR3 covers 18 residues. The CDR3 region is CASSQIQGKDSGANVLTF. CDR3 in DNA: TGCGCCAGCAGCCAAATACAGGGAAAGGACTCTGGGGCCAACGTCCTGACTTTC.

The genes are TRBV5-1 and TRBJ1-2; D is ambiguous. With 5 bases removed from V and 10 bases from J, the gap between germline ends came to 15 bases. Germline-derived CDR1 and CDR2 are SGHRS and YFSETQ. The CDR3 has 12 amino acids. The CDR3 DNA follows: TGCGCCAGCAGTCCGCGGGATGCTGTCTACACCTTC. Its translation: CASSPRDAVYTF.

The J gene is TRBJ2-7, the V gene TRBV5-4; 7 bases are a match to TRBD1. The V gene end was trimmed by 4 bases and the J gene end by 3 bases; junction bases not matched to a gene: 10. The CDR3 has 15 residues. CDR1 and CDR2 from the germline V gene are SGHNT and YYREEE (reference sequence). The CDR3 bases are TGTGCCAGCAGCGCTACCGGGACAGCCCTCTACGAGCAGTACTTC. Translated: CASSATGTALYEQYF.